This T cell receptor beta chain was captured in a study of response to subunit inactivated influenza vaccine. Study-level results: The study's authors posited that every seasonal influenza vaccination enlists few new T cells.

This clonotype was seen a handful of times. Its antigen is undetermined. TCRdb processed the RT-PCR reads anew with MiXCR; each CDR3 protein has one entry. Here the sample spans roughly 760,000 distinct CDR3 sequences, 20% to 25% being singletons. Sample: PBMCs from blood, taken 4 to 6 days after vaccination. This sequence was found in a man in his fifties or sixties who received an inactivated influenza vaccine.

The CDR3 loop reads CASSQDRRATNEKLFF. The CDR3 DNA reads TGCGCCAGCAGCCAAGATAGGAGGGCAACTAATGAAAAACTGTTTTTT. V is TRBV4-3 and J is TRBJ1-4; D is undetermined. CDR1 is LGHNA and CDR2 is YSLEER in the germline V gene. The CDR3 is 16 amino acids. The ends were cut back, 0 bases at V and 0 bases at J, with 8 bases in the middle.